This is a list of T cell receptor beta chains from one sample in a study of T-cell memory formation after mild COVID-19. TCRdb reprocessed the 5' RACE reads via MiXCR and lists one record per CDR3 protein. Among hundreds of thousands of distinct CDR3 sequences listed, roughly 15% were seen once. The sequenced material came from PBMCs or a T cell subset sorted from them (not recorded which). The receptors come from a man between 18 and 29 years old who had mild COVID-19 (a few samples of this study predate the infection). Cell type and time point are not known. CDR3s include the opening cysteine and the closing phenylalanine or tryptophan. D genes are given only for firm matches. For some rows the clone size is stated as once, few or many, or as a class when expanded; others skip it.

j_call: TRBJ1-2; v_call: TRBV4-1; clone_size: few; d_call: NA; cdr3_nt: TGCGCCAGCAGCCAAAAGGGTGGCTACACCTTC; cdr3_aa: CASSQKGGYTF
j_call: TRBJ2-2; v_call: TRBV5-1; clone_size: few; d_call: NA; cdr3_nt: TGCGCCAGCAGCTTCGCAGGGGCGGACACCGGGGAGCTGTTTTTT; cdr3_aa: CASSFAGADTGELFF
j_call: TRBJ1-4; v_call: TRBV15; clone_size: few; d_call: TRBD1; cdr3_nt: TGTGCCACCAGCAGACAGGGGGCGCGGGAAGAAAAACTGTTTTTT; cdr3_aa: CATSRQGAREEKLFF
j_call: TRBJ1-1; v_call: TRBV12-3/TRBV12-4; clone_size: NA; d_call: NA; cdr3_nt: TGTGCCAGCAGTCCCGACGGGCCTGAAGCTTTCTTT; cdr3_aa: CASSPDGPEAFF
j_call: TRBJ1-2; v_call: TRBV7-8; clone_size: once; d_call: NA; cdr3_nt: TGTGCCAGCAGCTTAACCGGGGTTAGGGGTGGCTACACCTTC; cdr3_aa: CASSLTGVRGGYTF
j_call: TRBJ2-1; v_call: TRBV6-5; clone_size: few; d_call: NA; cdr3_nt: TGTGCCAGCAATTCTTTCAATGAGCAGTTCTTC; cdr3_aa: CASNSFNEQFF
j_call: TRBJ1-2; v_call: TRBV12-3/TRBV12-4; clone_size: few; d_call: NA; cdr3_nt: TGTGCCAGCAGTTTAGCGAGGTATTTTAACTATGGCTACACCTTC; cdr3_aa: CASSLARYFNYGYTF
j_call: TRBJ2-3; v_call: TRBV5-4; clone_size: few; d_call: TRBD2; cdr3_nt: TGTGCCAGCAGCTCCCGGGGGGGGGCAGATACGCAGTATTTT; cdr3_aa: CASSSRGGADTQYF
j_call: TRBJ1-5; v_call: TRBV4-1; clone_size: few; d_call: NA; cdr3_nt: TGCGCCAGCAGCCAAGAGAAGGGCGGTGGGCAGCCCCAGCATTTT; cdr3_aa: CASSQEKGGGQPQHF
j_call: TRBJ2-7; v_call: TRBV5-4; clone_size: NA; d_call: NA; cdr3_nt: TGTGCCAGCAGCGCCGACAGCTACGAGCAGTACTTC; cdr3_aa: CASSADSYEQYF
j_call: TRBJ2-5; v_call: TRBV14; clone_size: few; d_call: TRBD2; cdr3_nt: TGTGCCAGCAGCTTCAACGGGGGGACCCATCAAGAGACCCAGTACTTC; cdr3_aa: CASSFNGGTHQETQYF
j_call: TRBJ1-1; v_call: TRBV9; clone_size: NA; d_call: NA; cdr3_nt: TGTGCCAGCAGCGTAGGGACAGCCATGAACACTGAAGCTTTCTTT; cdr3_aa: CASSVGTAMNTEAFF
j_call: TRBJ2-1; v_call: TRBV7-2; clone_size: many; d_call: NA; cdr3_nt: TGTGCCAGCAGCTTAGGTAGGTTGGCTGAGCAGTTCTTC; cdr3_aa: CASSLGRLAEQFF
j_call: TRBJ2-5; v_call: TRBV7-2; clone_size: NA; d_call: TRBD2; cdr3_nt: TGTGCCAGCAGCCGCGGACTAGCGGGGGATGGAGAGACCCAGTACTTC; cdr3_aa: CASSRGLAGDGETQYF
j_call: TRBJ2-5; v_call: TRBV18; clone_size: many; d_call: TRBD1; cdr3_nt: TGTGCCAGCTCACCATTAACGACAGGGGGCACGGGGACCCAGTACTTC; cdr3_aa: CASSPLTTGGTGTQYF
j_call: TRBJ2-3; v_call: TRBV4-3; clone_size: few; d_call: NA; cdr3_nt: TGCGCCAGCAGCCAAGGGGACATGGCCATGAGCACGCAGTATTTT; cdr3_aa: CASSQGDMAMSTQYF
j_call: TRBJ1-2; v_call: TRBV7-2; clone_size: NA; d_call: NA; cdr3_nt: TGTGCCAGCAGCTTAGATCGGGGCAGCCACTATGGCTACACCTTC; cdr3_aa: CASSLDRGSHYGYTF
j_call: TRBJ2-2; v_call: TRBV9; clone_size: few; d_call: NA; cdr3_nt: TGTGCCAGCAGCGTAGACGTGGGGGCCCCCGGGGAGCTGTTTTTT; cdr3_aa: CASSVDVGAPGELFF
j_call: TRBJ2-3; v_call: TRBV6-1; clone_size: NA; d_call: TRBD2; cdr3_nt: TGTGCCAGCAGTGGGTTCGGGGCGGGGGTGTCAGATACGCAGTATTTT; cdr3_aa: CASSGFGAGVSDTQYF
j_call: TRBJ2-7; v_call: TRBV20-1; clone_size: NA; d_call: NA; cdr3_nt: TGCAGTGCTAGCCGAGGGGTGTACGAGCAGTACTTC; cdr3_aa: CSASRGVYEQYF
j_call: TRBJ1-6; v_call: TRBV7-2; clone_size: NA; d_call: NA; cdr3_nt: TGTGCCAGCAGCTTAGGCATTACCTATAATTCACCCCTCCACTTT; cdr3_aa: CASSLGITYNSPLHF
j_call: TRBJ2-1; v_call: TRBV7-2; clone_size: NA; d_call: NA; cdr3_nt: TGTGCCAGCAGCTTAGCGGCGGTGGGCTACAATGAGCAGTTCTTC; cdr3_aa: CASSLAAVGYNEQFF
j_call: TRBJ1-2; v_call: TRBV27; clone_size: NA; d_call: TRBD1; cdr3_nt: TGTGCCAGCAGTTTATTAGGGACAGGGGGCGTCTATGGCTACACCTTC; cdr3_aa: CASSLLGTGGVYGYTF
j_call: TRBJ2-1; v_call: TRBV9; clone_size: few; d_call: NA; cdr3_nt: TGTGCCAGCAGCGTAGAGGGACACAATGAGCAGTTCTTC; cdr3_aa: CASSVEGHNEQFF
j_call: TRBJ2-3; v_call: TRBV4-2; clone_size: NA; d_call: TRBD2; cdr3_nt: TGTGCCAGCAGCCAAGATGGGGCTAGCGGCCTGGATACGCAGTATTTT; cdr3_aa: CASSQDGASGLDTQYF
j_call: TRBJ1-2; v_call: TRBV5-6; clone_size: NA; d_call: NA; cdr3_nt: TGTGCCACTTCGACAGGCTATGGCTACACCTTC; cdr3_aa: CATSTGYGYTF
j_call: TRBJ2-3; v_call: TRBV5-1; clone_size: once; d_call: TRBD1; cdr3_nt: TGCGCCAGCAGCTGGGACAGGACCACAGATACGCAGTATTTT; cdr3_aa: CASSWDRTTDTQYF
j_call: TRBJ2-7; v_call: TRBV20-1; clone_size: NA; d_call: TRBD1; cdr3_nt: TGCAGTGCTCTTTTAGACAGGGGTCTCTACGAGCAGTACTTC; cdr3_aa: CSALLDRGLYEQYF
j_call: TRBJ2-1; v_call: TRBV12-3/TRBV12-4; clone_size: NA; d_call: TRBD1; cdr3_nt: TGTGCCAGCAGCCGCCTAGGACAGGCCATCTACAATGAGCAGTTCTTC; cdr3_aa: CASSRLGQAIYNEQFF
j_call: TRBJ1-2; v_call: TRBV4-1; clone_size: NA; d_call: NA; cdr3_nt: TGCGCCAGCAGCGCACCTCGCCGGGCCTCCTATGGCTACACCTTC; cdr3_aa: CASSAPRRASYGYTF
j_call: TRBJ1-5; v_call: TRBV23-1; clone_size: few; d_call: NA; cdr3_nt: TGCGCCAGCACCCTCGGGCAGGGAGAGGGTCAGCCCCAGCATTTT; cdr3_aa: CASTLGQGEGQPQHF
j_call: TRBJ1-2; v_call: TRBV4-3; clone_size: few; d_call: NA; cdr3_nt: TGCGCCAGCAGCCAAGAATCCAGAACCTATGGCTACACCTTC; cdr3_aa: CASSQESRTYGYTF
j_call: TRBJ1-5; v_call: TRBV20-1; clone_size: NA; d_call: NA; cdr3_nt: TGCAGTGCGAAGTCGGGGATTAGCAATCAGCCCCAGCATTTT; cdr3_aa: CSAKSGISNQPQHF
j_call: TRBJ2-1; v_call: TRBV5-1; clone_size: few; d_call: TRBD2; cdr3_nt: TGCGCCAGCAGCTTGCAAGGACTAGCGGGGAGGTACAATGAGCAGTTCTTC; cdr3_aa: CASSLQGLAGRYNEQFF
j_call: TRBJ2-5; v_call: TRBV5-1; clone_size: few; d_call: NA; cdr3_nt: TGCGCCAGCAGCGCGGGACCGGAAGAGACCCAGTACTTC; cdr3_aa: CASSAGPEETQYF
j_call: TRBJ2-7; v_call: TRBV7-9; clone_size: NA; d_call: TRBD1; cdr3_nt: TGTGCCAGCAGCCAGGGGGCCCGAGAGCAGTACTTC; cdr3_aa: CASSQGAREQYF
j_call: TRBJ2-1; v_call: TRBV6-2/TRBV6-3; clone_size: NA; d_call: NA; cdr3_nt: TGTGCCAGCAGTACCAGGGATTGGCATGAGCAGTTCTTC; cdr3_aa: CASSTRDWHEQFF
j_call: TRBJ2-1; v_call: TRBV29-1; clone_size: NA; d_call: NA; cdr3_nt: TGCAGCGTTGTAGAGGGGGGCTCCTACAATGAGCAGTTCTTC; cdr3_aa: CSVVEGGSYNEQFF
j_call: TRBJ2-7; v_call: TRBV7-9; clone_size: few; d_call: NA; cdr3_nt: TGTGCCAGCAGCTTACAAAGCGTCTACACCTACGAGCAGTACTTC; cdr3_aa: CASSLQSVYTYEQYF
j_call: TRBJ1-1; v_call: TRBV7-6; clone_size: NA; d_call: TRBD1; cdr3_nt: TGTGCCAGCAGTTCCCGACAGGGGGAACCGAACACTGAAGCTTTCTTT; cdr3_aa: CASSSRQGEPNTEAFF
j_call: TRBJ1-1; v_call: TRBV6-5; clone_size: NA; d_call: NA; cdr3_nt: TGTGCCAGCAGTTACAAGAGGGCTGGGAACACTGAAGCTTTCTTT; cdr3_aa: CASSYKRAGNTEAFF
j_call: TRBJ1-2; v_call: TRBV20-1; clone_size: NA; d_call: TRBD1; cdr3_nt: TGCAGTGCTAGAGATTACAGGGGAAGGCATTCCAACTATGGCTACACCTTC; cdr3_aa: CSARDYRGRHSNYGYTF
j_call: TRBJ2-1; v_call: TRBV11-1; clone_size: few; d_call: TRBD2; cdr3_nt: TGTGCCAGCAGAGTAGCGGGGGGGTCCCACAATGAGCAGTTCTTC; cdr3_aa: CASRVAGGSHNEQFF
j_call: TRBJ1-1; v_call: TRBV5-1; clone_size: few; d_call: NA; cdr3_nt: TGCGCCAGCAGCTTTAGCCAGTCGAACACTGAAGCTTTCTTT; cdr3_aa: CASSFSQSNTEAFF
j_call: TRBJ1-3; v_call: TRBV6-2/TRBV6-3; clone_size: few; d_call: NA; cdr3_nt: TGTGCCAGCACCCGGGAAAGGTCAAAGAATGGAAACACCATATATTTT; cdr3_aa: CASTRERSKNGNTIYF